What follows are 9 T cell receptor beta chains derived from one specimen sequenced in a study of beta chain features in type 1 diabetes. General study points: Type 1 diabetes patients had TCRB CDR3s that were shorter (moderately but significantly so) in all four CD4+ subsets.

The study reverse transcribed the entire isolated RNA, so it sequenced expressed TCRB transcripts. Generated by immunoSEQ multiplex PCR, the TCRdb table keeps only in-frame clones and is missing some. The repertoire consists of around 600,000 clones, with around an eighth occurring once and the leading ten covering roughly 0.12%. Antigen specificity for these receptors is unknown. Specimen: naive CD4+ T cells from blood. The receptors stem from a man aged 25-40 years with type 1 diabetes.

The rearrangement uses TRBV6-6 and TRBJ2-7, with D possibly TRBD2 on 5 matching bases. V was pared by 8 bases and J by 2 bases, with 16 bases between. The CDR3 loop spans 14 amino acids. Germline V CDR1 and CDR2: MNHNY, SVGAGI (reference sequence). The CDR3 here is CASLPRGMTYEQYF. The CDR3 coding sequence is TGTGCCAGCCTTCCGAGAGGGATGACCTACGAGCAGTACTTC.

Remarks on this clone: One junction end does not reproduce the germline sequence, and a read error may be involved. The chain couples TRBV9 to TRBJ2-4; 12 bases are shared with TRBD1. Looked up from germline, CDR1 is SGDLS and CDR2 is YYNGEE. The length of the CDR3 is 13 residues. The CDR3 sequence: CASSVGDRGPGHF. The CDR3 bases are TGTGCCAGCAGCGTAGGGGACAGGGGGCCGGGGCACTTC.

CDR3 amino acids: CSADREGSYEQYF. The CDR3 nucleotides read TGCAGCGCTGACAGGGAGGGGTCCTACGAGCAGTACTTC. The chain recombines TRBV29-1 with TRBJ2-7; D tentatively reads TRBD1 or TRBD2 (7 bases each). The germline V gene encodes CDR1 SQVTM and CDR2 ANQGSEA. CDR3 length: 13 residues. V was clipped by 7 bases and J by 1 base, with 14 bases between them.

In this sample, this clone turned up a few times. The V and J genes are TRBV10-3 and TRBJ2-7; TRBD1 agrees at 9 bases. Germline CDR1 reads ENHRY; CDR2 reads SYGVKD. The V segment lost 1 base and the J segment 0 bases; nucleotides outside the gene matches: 4. This CDR3 spans 16 amino acids. CDR3 nucleotide sequence: TGTGCCATCAGTGAGTTCTGGGACAGGGCCTCCTACGAGCAGTACTTC. It specifies CAISEFWDRASYEQYF.

The V call is TRBV25-1, the J call TRBJ2-5, with 8 bases identical to TRBD2. Germline V gene lookup returns CDR1 MGHDK and CDR2 SYGVNS. The V segment lost 4 bases and the J segment 3 bases; nucleotides outside the gene matches: 7. The CDR3 length is 15 residues. The CDR3 spells CASSGASGREETQYF. CDR3 bases: TGTGCCAGCAGTGGAGCTAGCGGGCGGGAAGAGACCCAGTACTTC.

This sequence joins TRBV5-4 and TRBJ2-1; TRBD2 matches at 11 bases. Germline CDR1 is SGHNT and CDR2 is YYREEE (reference sequence). Trimming removed 0 bases from V and 5 bases from J; junction bases left unmatched: 10. The CDR3 has 18 amino acids. CDR3 sequence (DNA): TGTGCCAGCAGCTTGGTACGCACTAGCGGGGGCACCAACAATGAGCAGTTCTTC. Translating it yields CASSLVRTSGGTNNEQFF.

This clone was counted only a few times. The V gene is TRBV25-1, the J gene TRBJ1-2; perhaps TRBD1 as D (6 bases). The CDR3 extends over 16 amino acids. Germline V gene sequence: CDR1 MGHDK, CDR2 SYGVNS. The V and J ends lost 3 bases and 4 bases respectively, with 18 bases between them. CDR3 protein: CASSDGLAGVGYGYTF. The CDR3, as DNA: TGTGCCAGCAGTGATGGGCTGGCAGGGGTTGGCTATGGCTACACCTTC.

The rearrangement joins TRBV4-3 to TRBJ2-1, with 9 bases fitting TRBD1. Germline loops: CDR1 LGHNA, CDR2 YSLEER. V lost 1 base and J lost 4; bases outside the gene matches: 5. The length of the CDR3 is 16 residues. The CDR3 protein is CASSQAGTGHYNEQFF. The CDR3 nucleotides are TGCGCCAGCAGCCAAGCCGGGACAGGGCATTACAATGAGCAGTTCTTC.

The genes are TRBV7-9 and TRBJ2-7, with 8 bases lining up with TRBD1. CDR1 SEHNR and CDR2 FQNEAQ come from the germline V gene (reference sequence). CDR3 size: 18 residues. J lost 4 bases, V lost 5 bases, and 19 bases had no gene match. The CDR3 protein is CASSLFQGTGLKSYEQYF. CDR3 in DNA: TGTGCCAGCAGCCTCTTCCAAGGGACAGGTTTAAAGAGTTACGAGCAGTACTTC.